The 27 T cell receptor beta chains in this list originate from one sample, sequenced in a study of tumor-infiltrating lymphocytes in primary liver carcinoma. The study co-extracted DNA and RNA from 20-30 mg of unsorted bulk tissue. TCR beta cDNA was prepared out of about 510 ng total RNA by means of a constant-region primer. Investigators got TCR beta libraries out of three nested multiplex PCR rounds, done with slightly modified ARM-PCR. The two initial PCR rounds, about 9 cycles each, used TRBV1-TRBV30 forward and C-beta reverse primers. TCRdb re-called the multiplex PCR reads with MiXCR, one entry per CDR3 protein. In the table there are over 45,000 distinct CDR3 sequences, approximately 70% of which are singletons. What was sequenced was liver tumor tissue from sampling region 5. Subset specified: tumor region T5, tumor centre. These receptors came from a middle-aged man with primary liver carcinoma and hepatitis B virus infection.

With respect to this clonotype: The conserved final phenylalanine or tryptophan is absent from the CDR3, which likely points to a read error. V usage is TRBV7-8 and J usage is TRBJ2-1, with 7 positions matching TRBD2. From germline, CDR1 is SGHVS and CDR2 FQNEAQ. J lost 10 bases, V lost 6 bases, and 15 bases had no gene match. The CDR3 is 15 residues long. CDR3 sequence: CASRPSGSPLGEQFP. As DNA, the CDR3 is TGTGCCAGCAGGCCTAGCGGTTCCCCTCTCGGGGAGCAGTTCCCC.

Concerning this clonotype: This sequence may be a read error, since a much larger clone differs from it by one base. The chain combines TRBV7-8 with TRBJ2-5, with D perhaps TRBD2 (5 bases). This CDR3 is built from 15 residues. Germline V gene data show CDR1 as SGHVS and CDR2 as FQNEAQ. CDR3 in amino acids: CASILTDGNGETQYF. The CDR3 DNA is TGTGCCAGCATCTTAACTGACGGGAATGGGGAGACCCAGTACTTC.

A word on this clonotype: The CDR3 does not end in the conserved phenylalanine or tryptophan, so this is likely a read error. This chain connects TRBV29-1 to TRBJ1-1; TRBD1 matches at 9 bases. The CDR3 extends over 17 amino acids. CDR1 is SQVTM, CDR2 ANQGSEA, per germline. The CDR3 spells CSVARDRVTAGNSEAFY. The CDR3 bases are TGCAGCGTAGCCAGGGACAGGGTTACGGCAGGGAACAGTGAAGCTTTCTAT.

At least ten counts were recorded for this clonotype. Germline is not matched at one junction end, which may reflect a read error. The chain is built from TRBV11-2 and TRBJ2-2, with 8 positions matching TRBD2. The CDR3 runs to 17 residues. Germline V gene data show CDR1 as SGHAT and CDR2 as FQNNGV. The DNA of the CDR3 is TGTGCCAGCAGCTCTTTAACGGGGGGGAGGGCCACCGGGGAGCCGTTTTTT. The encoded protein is CASSSLTGGRATGEPFF. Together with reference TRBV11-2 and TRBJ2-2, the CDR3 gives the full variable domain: EAGVAQSPRYKIIEKRQSVAFWCNPISGHATLYWYQQILGQGPKLLIQFQNNGVVDDSQLPKDRFSAERLKGVDSTLKIQPAKLEDSAVYLCASSSLTGGRATGEPFFGEGSRLTVL.

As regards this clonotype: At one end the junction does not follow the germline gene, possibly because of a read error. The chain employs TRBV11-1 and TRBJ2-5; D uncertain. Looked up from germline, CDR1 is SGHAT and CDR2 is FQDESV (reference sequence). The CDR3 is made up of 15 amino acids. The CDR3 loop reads CASSLEPRPQETQYF. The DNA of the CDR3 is TGTGCCAGCAGCTTAGAGCCGAGGCCCCAGGAGACTCAGTACTTC.

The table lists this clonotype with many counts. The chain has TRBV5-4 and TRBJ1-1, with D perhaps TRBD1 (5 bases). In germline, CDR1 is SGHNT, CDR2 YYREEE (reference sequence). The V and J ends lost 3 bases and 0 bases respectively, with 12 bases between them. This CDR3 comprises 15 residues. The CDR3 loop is CASSSPRGVNTEAFF. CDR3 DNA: TGTGCCAGCAGCTCCCCGCGGGGGGTGAACACTGAAGCTTTCTTT.

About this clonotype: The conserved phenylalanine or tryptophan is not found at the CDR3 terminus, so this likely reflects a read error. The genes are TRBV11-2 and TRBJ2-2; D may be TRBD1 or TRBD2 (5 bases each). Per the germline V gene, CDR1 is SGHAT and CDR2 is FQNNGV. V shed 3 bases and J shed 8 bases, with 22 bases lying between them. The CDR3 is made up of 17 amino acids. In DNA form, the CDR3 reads TGTGCCAGCAGCTTTGATCGGGACGGGGTCGGCACTGGGGAGCTGTTTTCT. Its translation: CASSFDRDGVGTGELFS.

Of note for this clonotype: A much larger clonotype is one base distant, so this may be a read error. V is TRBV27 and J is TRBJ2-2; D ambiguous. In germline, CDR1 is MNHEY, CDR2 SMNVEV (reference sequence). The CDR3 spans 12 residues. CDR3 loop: CANSMNTGELFF. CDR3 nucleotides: TGTGCCAACAGTATGAACACCGGGGAGCTGTTTTTT.

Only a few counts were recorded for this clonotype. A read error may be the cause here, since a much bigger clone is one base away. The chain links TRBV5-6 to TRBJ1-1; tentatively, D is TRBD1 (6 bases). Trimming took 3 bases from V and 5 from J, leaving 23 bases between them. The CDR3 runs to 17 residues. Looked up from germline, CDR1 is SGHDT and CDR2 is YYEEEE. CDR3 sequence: CASSYFGNDRRKTEAFF. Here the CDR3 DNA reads TGTGCCAGCAGCTATTTTGGGAATGACAGGCGAAAAACTGAAGCTTTCTTT.

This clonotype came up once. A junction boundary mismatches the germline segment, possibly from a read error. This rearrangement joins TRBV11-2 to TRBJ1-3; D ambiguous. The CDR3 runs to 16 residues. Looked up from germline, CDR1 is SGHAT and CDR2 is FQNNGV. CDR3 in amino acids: CASSLDLDYPGYTIYF. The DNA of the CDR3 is TGTGCCAGCAGCTTAGACCTAGACTACCCTGGATACACCATATATTTT.

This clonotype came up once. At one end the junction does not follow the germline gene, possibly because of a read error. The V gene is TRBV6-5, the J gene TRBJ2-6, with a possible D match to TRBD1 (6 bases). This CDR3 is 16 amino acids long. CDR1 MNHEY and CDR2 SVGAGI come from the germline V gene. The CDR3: CASATGPDSGANVLTF. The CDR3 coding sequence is TGTGCCAGCGCGACAGGTCCTGACTCTGGGGCCAATGTCCTGACTTTC.

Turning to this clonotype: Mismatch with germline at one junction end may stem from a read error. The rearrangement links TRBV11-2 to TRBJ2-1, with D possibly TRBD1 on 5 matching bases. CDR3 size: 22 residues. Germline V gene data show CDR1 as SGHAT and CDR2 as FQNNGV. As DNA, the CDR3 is TGTGCCAGCAGCCTCTCCTACTGGGGTCCCGTGAAACAGGTTCGCTCCTACAATGAGCAACTCTTC. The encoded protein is CASSLSYWGPVKQVRSYNEQLF.

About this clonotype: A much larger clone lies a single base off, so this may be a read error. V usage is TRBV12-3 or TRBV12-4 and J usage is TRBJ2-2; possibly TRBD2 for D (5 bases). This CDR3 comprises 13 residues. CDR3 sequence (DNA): TGTGCCAGCAGTTTACGCAGAGCCGGGGAGCTGGTTTTT. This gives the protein CASSLRRAGELVF.

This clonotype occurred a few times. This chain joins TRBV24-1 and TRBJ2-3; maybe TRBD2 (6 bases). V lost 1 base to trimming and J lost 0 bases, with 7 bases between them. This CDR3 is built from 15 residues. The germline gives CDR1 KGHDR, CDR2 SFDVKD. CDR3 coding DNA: TGTGCCACCAGTGATTTACGGGAGAGCACAGATACGCAGTATTTT. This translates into CATSDLRESTDTQYF.

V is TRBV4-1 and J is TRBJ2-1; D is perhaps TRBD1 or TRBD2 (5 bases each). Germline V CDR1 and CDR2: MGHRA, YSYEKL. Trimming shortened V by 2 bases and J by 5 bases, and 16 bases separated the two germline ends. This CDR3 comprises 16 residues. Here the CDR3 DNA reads TGCGCCAGCAGCCAATCAGGACATGGGGGAAACAATGAGCAGTTCTTC. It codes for CASSQSGHGGNNEQFF.

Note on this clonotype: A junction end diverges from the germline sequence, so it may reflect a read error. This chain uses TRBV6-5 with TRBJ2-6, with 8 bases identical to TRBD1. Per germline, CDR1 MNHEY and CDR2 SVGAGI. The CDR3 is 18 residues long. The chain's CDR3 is CASSLRTGMKAGVNVLIF. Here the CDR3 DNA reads TGTGCCAGCAGTCTTCGGACAGGGATGAAAGCTGGGGTCAACGTCCTGATTTTC.

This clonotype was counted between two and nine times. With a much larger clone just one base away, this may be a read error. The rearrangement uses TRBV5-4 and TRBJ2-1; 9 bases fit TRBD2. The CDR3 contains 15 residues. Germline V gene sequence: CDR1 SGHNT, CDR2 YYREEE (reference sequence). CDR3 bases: TGTGCCAGCAGCCTACAGCGGGAGGAATACAATGGGCAGTTCTTC. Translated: CASSLQREEYNGQFF.

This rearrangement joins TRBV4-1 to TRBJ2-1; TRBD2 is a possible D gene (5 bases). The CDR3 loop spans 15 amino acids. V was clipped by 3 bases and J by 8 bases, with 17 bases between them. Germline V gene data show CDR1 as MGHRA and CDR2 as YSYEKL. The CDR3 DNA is TGCGCCAGCAGCCATGTCGGAGGTCCATGGGATGAGCAGTTCTTC. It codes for CASSHVGGPWDEQFF.

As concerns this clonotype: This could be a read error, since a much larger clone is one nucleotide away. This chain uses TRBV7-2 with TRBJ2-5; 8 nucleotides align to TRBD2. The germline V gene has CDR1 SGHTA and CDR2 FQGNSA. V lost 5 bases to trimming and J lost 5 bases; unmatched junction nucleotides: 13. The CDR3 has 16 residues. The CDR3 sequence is CASSALGLGGVETQYF. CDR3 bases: TGTGCCAGCAGCGCTCTGGGACTAGGGGGGGTCGAGACCCAGTACTTC. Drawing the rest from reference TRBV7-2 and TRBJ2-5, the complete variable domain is GAGVSQSPSNKVTEKGKDVELRCDPISGHTALYWYRQSLGQGLEFLIYFQGNSAPDKSGLPSDRFSAERTGGSVSTLTIQRTQQEDSAVYLCASSALGLGGVETQYFGPGTRLLVL.

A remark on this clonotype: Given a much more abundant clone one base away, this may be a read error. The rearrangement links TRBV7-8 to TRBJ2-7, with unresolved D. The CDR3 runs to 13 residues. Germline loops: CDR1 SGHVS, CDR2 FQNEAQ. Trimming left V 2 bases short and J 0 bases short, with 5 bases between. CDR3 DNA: TGTGCCAGCAGCTTAACCCTCTCCTACGAGCAGTACTTC. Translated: CASSLTLSYEQYF. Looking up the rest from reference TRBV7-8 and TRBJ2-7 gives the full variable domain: GAGVSQSPRYKVAKRGQDVALRCDPISGHVSLFWYQQALGQGPEFLTYFQNEAQLDKSGLPSDRFFAERPEGSVSTLKIQRTQQEDSAVYLCASSLTLSYEQYFGPGTRLTVT.

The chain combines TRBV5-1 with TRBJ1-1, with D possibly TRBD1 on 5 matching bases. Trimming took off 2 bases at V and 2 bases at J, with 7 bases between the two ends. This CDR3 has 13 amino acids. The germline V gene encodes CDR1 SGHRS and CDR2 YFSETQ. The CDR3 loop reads CASSFGANTEAFF. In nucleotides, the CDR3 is TGCGCCAGCAGCTTCGGGGCCAACACTGAAGCTTTCTTT.

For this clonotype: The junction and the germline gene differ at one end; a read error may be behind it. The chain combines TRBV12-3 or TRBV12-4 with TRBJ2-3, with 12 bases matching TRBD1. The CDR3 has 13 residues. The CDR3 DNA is TGTGCCGGGGGACAGGGGGCGCCAGATACACAGTATTTT. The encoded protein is CAGGQGAPDTQYF.

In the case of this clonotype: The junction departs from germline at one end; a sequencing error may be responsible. The CDR3 protein is CASRQAPNTGTGELFF. CDR3 nucleotide sequence: TGTGCCAGCAGACAAGCGCCGAACACCGGTACCGGGGAGCTGTTTTTT. The chain combines TRBV4-2 with TRBJ2-2; D is unresolved. There are 16 residues in the CDR3. Per germline, CDR1 LGHNA and CDR2 YNFKEQ.

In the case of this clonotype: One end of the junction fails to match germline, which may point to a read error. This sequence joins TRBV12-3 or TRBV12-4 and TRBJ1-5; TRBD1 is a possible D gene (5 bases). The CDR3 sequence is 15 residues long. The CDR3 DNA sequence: TGTGCCAGCAGTTTATGGGACGGTAGCAATCAGCCCCAATATTTT. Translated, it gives CASSLWDGSNQPQYF.

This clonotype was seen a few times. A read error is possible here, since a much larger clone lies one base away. The CDR3 loop is CAIRHGTEAFF. Here the CDR3 DNA reads TGTGCCATTCGACATGGAACTGAAGCTTTCTTT. The V gene is TRBV7-9, the J gene TRBJ1-1; D gene uncertain. The V end lost 10 bases, the J end lost 5 bases, and 11 bases lay between the germline ends. The CDR3 covers 11 residues. Germline V lookup: CDR1 SEHNR, CDR2 FQNEAQ (reference sequence).

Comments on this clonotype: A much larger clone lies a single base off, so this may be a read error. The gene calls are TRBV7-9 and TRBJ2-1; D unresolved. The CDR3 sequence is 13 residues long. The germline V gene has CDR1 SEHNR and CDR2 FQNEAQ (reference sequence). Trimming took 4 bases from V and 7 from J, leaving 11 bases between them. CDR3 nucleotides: TGTGCCAGCAGCTCGCAGATTAGAAATGAGCAGTTCTTC. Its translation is CASSSQIRNEQFF.

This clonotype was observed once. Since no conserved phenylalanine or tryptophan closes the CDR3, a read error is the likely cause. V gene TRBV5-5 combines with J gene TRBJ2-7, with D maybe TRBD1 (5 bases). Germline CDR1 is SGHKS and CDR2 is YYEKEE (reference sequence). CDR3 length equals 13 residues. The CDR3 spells CVSSLDIQGEQYY. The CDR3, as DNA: TGTGTCAGCAGTTTGGATATCCAGGGAGAGCAGTACTAC.